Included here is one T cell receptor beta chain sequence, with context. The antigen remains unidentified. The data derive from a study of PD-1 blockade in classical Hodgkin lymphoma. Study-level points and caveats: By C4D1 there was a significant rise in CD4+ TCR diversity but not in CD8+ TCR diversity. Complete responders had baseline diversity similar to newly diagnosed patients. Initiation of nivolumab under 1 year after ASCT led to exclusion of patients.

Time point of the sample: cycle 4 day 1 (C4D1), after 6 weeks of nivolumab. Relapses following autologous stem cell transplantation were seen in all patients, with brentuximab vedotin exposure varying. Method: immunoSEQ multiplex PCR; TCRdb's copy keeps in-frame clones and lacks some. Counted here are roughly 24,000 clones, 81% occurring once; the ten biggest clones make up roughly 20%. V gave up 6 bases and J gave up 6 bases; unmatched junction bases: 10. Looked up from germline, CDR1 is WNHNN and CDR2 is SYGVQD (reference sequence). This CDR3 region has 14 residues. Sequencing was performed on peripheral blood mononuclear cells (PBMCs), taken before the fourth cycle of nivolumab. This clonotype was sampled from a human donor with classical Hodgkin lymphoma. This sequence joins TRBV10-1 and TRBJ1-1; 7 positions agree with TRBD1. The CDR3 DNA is TGCGCCAGCAGACGATTCAGGGGGAGCGCTGAAGCTTTCTTT. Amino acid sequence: CASRRFRGSAEAFF.